What follows are 25 T cell receptor beta chains derived from one specimen sequenced in a study of tumor and adjacent non-tumor tissue in lung cancer (dated by TCRdb to the late 2010s). The receptor library was made with multiplex PCR. Sequenced on an Illumina HiSeq 2500. TCRbeta libraries were constructed through three rounds of nested PCR with primers (Table S4) according to protocols adapted from ARM-PCR. The public sequencing data were trimmed at Q25 with fastp and processed into clonotypes with MiXCR by TCRdb, which kept only in-frame beta chains. Entries that share a CDR3 protein sequence are merged under the most common genes and DNA. This sample lists around 79,000 distinct CDR3 sequences; over 60% were detected once. The ten largest clonotypes hold approximately 9.5% of the sample. RNA was isolated from bulk, unsorted tissue, and RNA quality was assessed with a NanoDrop ND-1000 and an Agilent 2100.

The sample taken for sequencing was lung tumor tissue. The receptors come from a woman aged 40 to 55 with non-small cell lung cancer.

A note on this clonotype: Its ends do not fully match the called genes, so a read error is possible. The gene calls are TRBV6-1 and TRBJ2-7, with 8 bases matching TRBD2. The CDR3 is 16 residues long. Germline V gene sequence: CDR1 MNHNS, CDR2 SASEGT. The CDR3 protein is CASIFKGGGTVYEQYF. The CDR3 nucleotides are TGTGCCAGCATTTTCAAAGGCGGGGGGACGGTCTACGAGCAATACTTT.

On this clonotype itself: One base away lies a much larger clone, so this may be a sequencing read error. Written as DNA, the CDR3 is TGCGCCAGCAGCTTGAGCCGGGATATGCAGTATTTT. Its protein is CASSLSRDMQYF. The chain joins TRBV5-1 to TRBJ2-3; tentative D call: TRBD2 (5 bases). Germline V lookup: CDR1 SGHRS, CDR2 YFSETQ. The CDR3 has 12 residues.

Regarding this clonotype: This clone may be a read error of a much larger clone one base away. This chain uses TRBV19 with TRBJ2-2; D is unclear. The CDR3 is 13 residues long. Deletions cut 7 bases from V and 4 bases from J, with 10 bases between. CDR1 is LNHDA and CDR2 is SQIVND in the germline V gene (reference sequence). The CDR3 loop is CASTEQSTGELFF. CDR3 sequence (DNA): TGTGCCAGTACCGAACAGTCCACCGGGGAGCTGTTTTTT. Together with reference TRBV19 and TRBJ2-2, the CDR3 gives the full variable domain: DGGITQSPKYLFRKEGQNVTLSCEQNLNHDAMYWYRQDPGQGLRLIYYSQIVNDFQKGDIAEGYSVSREKKESFPLTVTSAQKNPTAFYLCASTEQSTGELFFGEGSRLTVL.

Concerning this clonotype itself: A much larger clone is a single base away; this may be a read error. The chain uses TRBV12-3 or TRBV12-4 and TRBJ2-7, with 9 nucleotides matching TRBD1. The CDR3 is 15 amino acids. The CDR3 bases are TGTGCCAGCAGTCGTACAGGGGGCCAAGACTACGAGCAGTGCTTC. It codes for CASSRTGGQDYEQCF.

A word on this clonotype: One junction end does not reproduce the germline sequence, and a read error may be involved. The CDR3 DNA reads as TGCGCAAGCAGCTTGTCCGGGACGGTAGGACCCCCCTATGGCTACACCTTC. It yields the protein CASSLSGTVGPPYGYTF. The rearrangement links TRBV5-1 to TRBJ1-2, with a possible D match to TRBD1 (5 bases). Germline V gene lookup returns CDR1 SGHRS and CDR2 YFSETQ. This CDR3 comprises 17 residues.

Comments on this clonotype: Compared with germline, one end of the junction differs, possibly owing to a read error. This chain joins TRBV29-1 and TRBJ2-1; 8 positions match TRBD2. Germline V gene lookup returns CDR1 SQVTM and CDR2 ANQGSEA. The CDR3 is 16 residues long. CDR3 bases: TGTAGCGTTACTGTGCCGGGAGGGCCGTACAGCAATGAGCAGTTCTTC. Translating gives CSVTVPGGPYSNEQFF.

As for this clonotype: Relative to the germline gene, one junction end is altered; a read error may explain this. The V and J genes are TRBV4-1 and TRBJ2-1; TRBD2 matches at 16 bases. The CDR3 runs to 20 residues. Germline V gene data show CDR1 as MGHRA and CDR2 as YSYEKL. CDR3 coding DNA: TGCGCCAGCAGCCGTAGCCCGGGACTAGCGGGGGGGAATCTGTACAATGAACAGTTCTTC. Protein product: CASSRSPGLAGGNLYNEQFF.

About this clonotype itself: One end of the junction is discordant with germline, which a read error may explain. The chain links TRBV11-2 to TRBJ2-5, with D perhaps TRBD2 (5 bases). This CDR3 has 16 residues. The V gene's germline CDR1 is SGHAT and CDR2 FQNNGV. The DNA of the CDR3 is TGTGTCAGCAGCGCTCTGAGGGCAGCCGCACAAGAGACCCAATACTTC. Residues: CVSSALRAAAQETQYF. The whole variable domain, filled in from reference TRBV11-2 and TRBJ2-5, reads EAGVAQSPRYKIIEKRQSVAFWCNPISGHATLYWYQQILGQGPKLLIQFQNNGVVDDSQLPKDRFSAERLKGVDSTLKIQPAKLEDSAVYLCVSSALRAAAQETQYFGPGTRLLVL.

This clonotype showed up just a few times. A single base separates this from a much larger clone, so it may be a read error. This sequence joins TRBV5-4 and TRBJ2-5, with 10 bases lining up with TRBD1. The ends lost 4 bases at V and 4 bases at J; junction bases unmatched: 7. The CDR3 totals 15 residues. Germline V CDR1 and CDR2: SGHNT, YYREEE (reference sequence). DNA for the CDR3: TGTGCCAGCAGCATTTGGACAGGGGGGAGAGAGACCCAGTACTTC. Amino acid sequence: CASSIWTGGRETQYF.

Worth noting for this clonotype: A read error is possible here, since a much larger clone lies one base away. V gene TRBV20-1 combines with J gene TRBJ2-3; 8 positions agree with TRBD2. There are 15 residues in the CDR3. V dropped 1 base and J dropped 5; count of bases not matched to a gene: 8. The germline V gene encodes CDR1 DFQATT and CDR2 SNEGSKA (reference sequence). The CDR3 spells CSARGIAGRGDTQYF. CDR3 nucleotide sequence: TGCAGTGCTAGAGGAATAGCGGGGCGGGGAGATACGCAGTATTTT.

As to this clonotype: The junction and the germline gene differ at one end; a read error may be behind it. V gene TRBV10-3 combines with J gene TRBJ2-3; TRBD2 matches 10 bases. Germline CDR1 and CDR2: ENHRY and SYGVKD. This CDR3 has 14 residues. The CDR3 DNA sequence: TGTGCCATCTCTAGCGGGGGAATCACAGATACGCGGTATTTT. It translates to CAISSGGITDTRYF.

There are many counts of this clonotype. V and J are TRBV14 and TRBJ2-1; TRBD2 is a possible D gene (6 bases). Trimming took off 2 bases at V and 4 bases at J, with 15 bases between the two ends. The germline V gene has CDR1 SGHDN and CDR2 FVKESK. The length of the CDR3 is 16 residues. The CDR3 nucleotides read TGTGCCAGCAGCCAATCCAGGGACGGGGGATACAATGAGCAGTTCTTC. It specifies CASSQSRDGGYNEQFF.

The genes are TRBV11-2 and TRBJ2-1, with 7 bases aligning to TRBD2. This CDR3 region has 18 residues. Germline trimming cut 3 bases from V and 10 bases from J; bases unmatched to any gene: 21. Germline V lookup: CDR1 SGHAT, CDR2 FQNNGV. The CDR3 DNA sequence: TGTGCCAGCAGCTTGCGCATCGAAACTAGCTGGGGACTAAGGGAGCAGTTCTTC. Translating gives CASSLRIETSWGLREQFF.

On this clonotype itself: A read error may account for a junction end that differs from germline. V is TRBV6-5 and J is TRBJ2-1; D gene unclear. Germline V gene data show CDR1 as MNHEY and CDR2 as SVGAGI. The CDR3 extends over 14 amino acids. CDR3 bases: TGTACCAGCAGACCCTGGAGTAGCCATAATGAGCAGTTCTTC. It yields the protein CTSRPWSSHNEQFF.

In regard to this clonotype: A much larger clonotype is one base distant, so this may be a read error. The chain recombines TRBV28 with TRBJ2-1; 15 bases fit TRBD2. CDR3 size: 17 residues. Germline V gives CDR1 MDHEN, CDR2 SYDVKM. J was trimmed by 5 bases and V by 4 bases; bases with no gene match: 6. CDR3 residues: CASSSGTSGGHNNEQFF. Written as DNA, the CDR3 is TGTGCCAGCAGTTCCGGGACTAGCGGGGGGCACAACAATGAGCAGTTCTTC.

The V and J genes are TRBV6-5 and TRBJ2-1; possibly TRBD2 for D (6 bases). Trimming removed 7 bases from V and 4 bases from J, with 14 bases in between. The germline V gene has CDR1 MNHEY and CDR2 SVGAGI. There are 14 residues in the CDR3. CDR3 sequence (DNA): TGTGCCAGCAAACCGGGAGTAGCGTACAATGAGCAGTTCTTC. Translating it yields CASKPGVAYNEQFF.

Comments on this clonotype: Germline and junction disagree at one end, which may indicate a read error. The rearrangement uses TRBV11-2 and TRBJ2-7; D is ambiguous. This CDR3 is 12 amino acids long. Germline values: CDR1 SGHAT, CDR2 FQNNGV. CDR3 in amino acids: CAGSITQDGQYF. DNA of the CDR3: TGTGCCGGCAGCATAACCCAGGACGGGCAGTACTTC.

With respect to this clonotype: A junction end diverges from the germline sequence, so it may reflect a read error. The chain has TRBV29-1 and TRBJ2-1; D is undetermined. CDR3 size: 16 residues. Germline V gene data show CDR1 as SQVTM and CDR2 as ANQGSEA. The CDR3 sequence: CGVEDQERSSYNEQFF. In DNA form, the CDR3 reads TGCGGCGTTGAAGATCAGGAGAGGAGCTCCTATAATGAGCAATTCTTC.

About this clonotype itself: This CDR3 fails to terminate in the conserved phenylalanine or tryptophan, so it likely reflects a read error. J is TRBJ2-3 and V is TRBV6-1, with 10 bases that match TRBD2. CDR3 size: 16 residues. CDR1 is MNHNS and CDR2 is SASEGT in the germline V gene. The CDR3 bases are TGTGCTAGCAGTGAAAAAGCGGGAGGGGGCCGAGATACGCAGTATTCT. Its protein product is CASSEKAGGGRDTQYS.

Details on this clonotype: The germline gene is not matched at one end of the junction; a read error may be the cause. This chain links TRBV11-3 with TRBJ2-3, with 8 bases that match TRBD2. This CDR3 has 16 amino acids. Germline CDR1 is SGHNT and CDR2 is YENEEA. The DNA for the CDR3 is TGTACCAGCAACCCGCGGGATAGCGGGGATGGAGATACGCAGTATTTT. This translates into CTSNPRDSGDGDTQYF.

In the case of this clonotype: This clone may be a read error of a much larger clone one base away. The chain recombines TRBV25-1 with TRBJ2-1; 7 bases are shared with TRBD2. Germline assignment: CDR1 MGHDK and CDR2 SYGVNS. The CDR3 totals 14 residues. CDR3 nucleotide sequence: TGTGCCAGCAGTGATACCCGGGACTACAATGGGCAGTTCTTC. As protein: CASSDTRDYNGQFF.

On this clonotype: The germline gene is not matched at one end of the junction; a read error may be the cause. This chain connects TRBV10-1 to TRBJ2-5; TRBD1 might be the D (6 bases). CDR1 is WNHNN and CDR2 is SYGVQD in the germline V gene (reference sequence). CDR3 length: 13 amino acids. CDR3 sequence reads: CASSTGSEKTQYF. The CDR3, as DNA: TGCGCCAGCAGTACAGGGAGCGAAAAGACCCAATACTTC.

With respect to this clonotype: Being one base from a much bigger clone, this may be a read error. The rearrangement links TRBV7-9 to TRBJ1-6; TRBD1 aligns across 8 bases. This CDR3 has 15 amino acids. Germline values: CDR1 SEHNR, CDR2 FQNEAQ (reference sequence). The DNA of the CDR3 is TGTGACAGCAGCTTAGAACAGGGGGAAAATTCACCCCTCCACTTT. Translated, it gives CDSSLEQGENSPLHF.

The rearrangement links TRBV6-2 or TRBV6-3 to TRBJ2-1; D not resolved. Germline loops: CDR1 MNHEY, CDR2 SVGEGT. Between the trimmed V and J ends, which lost 7 bases and 7 bases, there was a span of 17 bases. This CDR3 is built from 14 residues. CDR3 sequence reads: CASTSMRKRNEQFF. CDR3 coding DNA: TGTGCCAGCACTTCGATGCGGAAGCGAAATGAGCAGTTCTTC.

Notes on this clonotype: One end of the junction is discordant with germline, which a read error may explain. The chain couples TRBV29-1 to TRBJ2-5; the D is unclear. Germline-derived CDR1 and CDR2 are SQVTM and ANQGSEA. This CDR3 region has 13 residues. The CDR3: CSVDGRLQEAQYF. The DNA for the CDR3 is TGTAGTGTCGATGGCAGATTACAAGAGGCCCAGTACTTC.